These 18 T cell receptor beta chains were sequenced from one sample in a study of neoadjuvant anti-PD-1 for oral cavity cancer. Time point here: after neoadjuvant nivolumab, at surgical resection. Assay: immunoSEQ multiplex PCR; the TCRdb copy retains only in-frame clones and omits some. The sample records about 37,000 clones, more than 35% being singletons. The source material was tumor tissue, sampled after nivolumab (anti-PD-1) treatment. The receptor source for this set is a person between 40 and 85 years old with oral cavity squamous cell carcinoma.

This sequence joins TRBV18 and TRBJ2-5, with D possibly matching TRBD1 (5 bases). The germline CDR1 and CDR2 sequences are KGHSH and LQKENI. The CDR3 runs to 14 residues. V was shortened by 3 bases and J by 1 base, with 9 bases between the two germline ends. CDR3 region: CASSPGQTQETQYF. For the CDR3, the DNA is TGTGCCAGCTCACCTGGACAAACCCAAGAGACCCAGTACTTC.

This clone was picked up many times. A junction end diverges from the germline sequence, so it may reflect a read error. This chain links TRBV7-7 with TRBJ2-5; D possibly corresponds to TRBD2 (5 bases). The germline CDR1 and CDR2 sequences are SSHAT and FNYEAQ (reference sequence). The CDR3 consists of 15 residues. The DNA of the CDR3 is TGTGCTAGCAGTAATGGACTCGCATCTACCGAGACCCAGTACTTC. Residues: CASSNGLASTETQYF.

The chain combines TRBV6-1 with TRBJ2-7; D not resolved. The germline V gene has CDR1 MNHNS and CDR2 SASEGT. Trimming took off 11 bases at V and 6 bases at J, with 26 bases between the two ends. The CDR3 is made up of 15 amino acids. Here the CDR3 DNA reads TGTGCCCTGTCGGGTGGCTCTTTGCCGGGCAGCGAGCAGTACTTC. As protein: CALSGGSLPGSEQYF.

J is TRBJ2-5 and V is TRBV7-6, with D maybe TRBD1 (5 bases). V was trimmed by 3 bases and J by 4 bases, leaving 15 bases between them. This CDR3 is 15 amino acids long. CDR1 is SGHVS and CDR2 is FNYEAQ in the germline V gene. The CDR3 sequence: CASSFDSLRAETQYF. The DNA for the CDR3 is TGTGCCAGCAGCTTCGACAGCCTTAGAGCAGAGACCCAGTACTTC.

This clone is categorized as medium-sized (0.01 to 0.1%). The chain recombines TRBV5-1 with TRBJ1-2; the match to TRBD1 covers 7 bases. Per the germline V gene, CDR1 is SGHRS and CDR2 is YFSETQ. The CDR3 is 13 amino acids. V gave up 5 bases and J gave up 3 bases; unmatched junction bases: 4. Here the CDR3 reads CASSQGEHYGYTF. As DNA, the CDR3 is TGCGCCAGCAGTCAGGGGGAACACTATGGCTACACCTTC.

CDR3 bases: TGCGCCAGCAGCCGACAGGGGACTAATTCACCCCTCCACTTT. As protein: CASSRQGTNSPLHF. J is TRBJ1-6 and V is TRBV5-1, with TRBD1 identical over 8 bases. Germline V gene lookup returns CDR1 SGHRS and CDR2 YFSETQ. CDR3 length: 14 amino acids. V trimming: 4 bases; J trimming: 6 bases; junction bases outside the gene matches: 3. The full variable domain, in which reference TRBV5-1 and TRBJ1-6 provide the parts outside the CDR3, is KAGVTQTPRYLIKTRGQQVTLSCSPISGHRSVSWYQQTPGQGLQFLFEYFSETQRNKGNFPGRFSGRQFSNSRSEMNVSTLELGDSALYLCASSRQGTNSPLHFGNGTRLTVT.

This clone appeared many times. The CDR3: CASSSPRDYEQYF. The CDR3 region has the DNA TGTGCCAGCAGCTCCCCCAGGGACTACGAGCAGTACTTC. This sequence joins TRBV7-9 and TRBJ2-7; D is possibly TRBD1 (5 bases). The CDR3 loop spans 13 amino acids. Trimming removed 4 bases at V and 3 bases at J, with 10 bases between. CDR1 is SEHNR, CDR2 FQNEAQ, per germline (reference sequence).

This clone has a count of ten or more. CDR3 DNA: TGCGCCAGCAGCTTGGGTGACTTCCCTACAGGGGTGGGAGCTTTCTTT. This sequence encodes CASSLGDFPTGVGAFF. This chain links TRBV5-1 with TRBJ1-1; 7 positions agree with TRBD1. The CDR3 length is 16 residues. Germline V lookup: CDR1 SGHRS, CDR2 YFSETQ. V gave up 0 bases and J gave up 10 bases; unmatched junction bases: 15.

V and J are TRBV20-1 and TRBJ2-7; 7 nucleotides match TRBD1. In germline, CDR1 is DFQATT, CDR2 SNEGSKA (reference sequence). V was pared by 6 bases and J by 6 bases, with 2 bases of the junction left unmatched. There are 10 residues in the CDR3. CDR3 protein: CSATGFEQYF. The CDR3 DNA follows: TGCAGTGCGACAGGGTTCGAGCAGTACTTC.

This clone was observed many times. The V call is TRBV5-4, the J call TRBJ1-5; TRBD1 aligns across 7 bases. The CDR3 runs 14 residues. Germline V gene lookup returns CDR1 SGHNT and CDR2 YYREEE (reference sequence). V was clipped by 2 bases and J by 4 bases; unmatched bases: 3. The CDR3 DNA sequence: TGTGCCAGCAGCTTCGGGACAGCAAATCAGCCCCAGCATTTT. It yields the protein CASSFGTANQPQHF.

The chain recombines TRBV29-1 with TRBJ1-2; 12 positions match TRBD1. Germline CDR1 reads SQVTM; CDR2 reads ANQGSEA. This CDR3 comprises 14 residues. Trimming cost V 7 bases and J 5 bases; bases outside gene matches: 8. CDR3 nucleotides: TGCAGCGCCGGGGGACAGGGGGCGAGGTATGGCTACACCTTC. Residues: CSAGGQGARYGYTF.

In this sample, this clone turned up a few times. The chain joins TRBV2 to TRBJ1-4, with a tentative D call TRBD1 (6 bases). V was shortened by 5 bases and J by 3 bases, with 13 bases between the two germline ends. CDR1 and CDR2 (germline): SNHLY, FYNNEI. There are 15 residues in the CDR3. CDR3 residues: CASSHKTGPNEKLFF. The CDR3 nucleotides are TGTGCCAGCAGTCACAAGACAGGACCTAATGAAAAACTGTTTTTT.

The chain carries TRBV11-2 and TRBJ2-2; TRBD2 matches 12 bases. CDR1 and CDR2 (germline): SGHAT, FQNNGV. J was trimmed by 0 bases and V by 5 bases; bases with no gene match: 7. The CDR3 has 18 amino acids. The CDR3 coding sequence is TGTGCCAGCAGCCTGCGACTAGCGGGGGCCGCGAACACCGGGGAGCTGTTTTTT. Translating gives CASSLRLAGAANTGELFF.

The gene calls are TRBV5-1 and TRBJ1-2, with a possible D match to TRBD1 (5 bases). In germline, CDR1 is SGHRS, CDR2 YFSETQ. The CDR3 sequence is 15 residues long. Between the trimmed V and J ends, which lost 0 bases and 4 bases, there was a span of 13 bases. The CDR3 region has the DNA TGCGCCAGCAGCTTGGGGCAGGCCGGGGGCTATGGCTACACCTTC. It yields the protein CASSLGQAGGYGYTF.

The V call is TRBV9, the J call TRBJ1-5, with TRBD1 as a possible D gene (5 bases). The CDR3 loop spans 14 amino acids. Trimming took off 2 bases at V and 7 bases at J, with 13 bases between the two ends. Germline-derived CDR1 and CDR2 are SGDLS and YYNGEE. The CDR3 reads CASSVGPTGQPQHF. The CDR3 nucleotides are TGTGCCAGCAGCGTGGGACCCACGGGGCAGCCCCAGCATTTT. Supplemented by reference TRBV9 and TRBJ1-5, the full variable domain reads DSGVTQTPKHLITATGQRVTLRCSPRSGDLSVYWYQQSLDQGLQFLIQYYNGEERAKGNILERFSAQQFPDLHSELNLSSLELGDSALYFCASSVGPTGQPQHFGDGTRLSIL.

J is TRBJ2-1 and V is TRBV7-8; 9 bases are shared with TRBD2. CDR1 is SGHVS, CDR2 FQNEAQ, per germline. The trim removed 6 bases at V and 4 bases at J, leaving 10 bases unmatched. CDR3 length equals 16 residues. In DNA, the CDR3 is TGTGCCAGCAGGCCCGGGCGGGGGGGCCGGTACAATGAGCAGTTCTTC. Protein: CASRPGRGGRYNEQFF.

The gene calls are TRBV18 and TRBJ1-5, with 9 bases matching TRBD1. This CDR3 has 16 residues. The V gene end was trimmed by 3 bases and the J gene end by 2 bases; junction bases not matched to a gene: 5. CDR1 KGHSH and CDR2 LQKENI come from the germline V gene. The CDR3 bases are TGTGCCAGCTCACCTGGGACAGGGAACCGCAATCAGCCCCAGCATTTT. Translated: CASSPGTGNRNQPQHF.

About this clone: Other DNA sequences in this sample translate to the same CDR3. V usage is TRBV4-2 and J usage is TRBJ2-7, with 13 nucleotides matching TRBD2. CDR1 and CDR2 from the germline V gene are LGHNA and YNFKEQ. The ends lost 3 bases at V and 2 bases at J; junction bases unmatched: 4. The CDR3 runs 16 residues. This CDR3 is CASSQVGTSGAYEQYF. For the CDR3, the DNA is TGTGCCAGCAGCCAGGTGGGGACTAGCGGGGCCTACGAGCAGTACTTC.